The 6 T cell receptor beta chains below all came from one sample that was sequenced in a study of early stage breast cancer tumors. Some clones are missing from TCRdb's copy, which holds only in-frame ones; the method was immunoSEQ multiplex PCR. Among about 3,300 clones listed, 64% were seen once. The source material was breast tumor tissue. These receptors all come from a person in their forties with breast cancer.

This clone was observed a few times. This CDR3 is CASSQEPGTANSRSGYTF. DNA for the CDR3: TGTGCCAGCAGCCAAGAACCCGGGACAGCCAATTCCCGATCGGGCTACACCTTC. This chain joins TRBV14 and TRBJ1-2; 7 bases line up with TRBD1. The CDR3 spans 18 residues. Germline lookup yields CDR1 SGHDN and CDR2 FVKESK. J was trimmed by 8 bases and V by 0 bases; bases with no gene match: 18.

This clone was picked up one time. This chain connects TRBV7-6 to TRBJ2-1, with 13 bases aligning to TRBD2. Germline V gene lookup returns CDR1 SGHVS and CDR2 FNYEAQ. This CDR3 has 14 residues. The V and J ends lost 2 bases and 10 bases, in that order; junction bases with no gene match: 2. CDR3 amino acids: CASSLILAGGEQFF. Here the CDR3 DNA reads TGTGCCAGCAGCTTAATACTAGCGGGGGGGGAGCAGTTCTTC.

V gene TRBV28 combines with J gene TRBJ1-1; D unclear. Trimming stripped 7 bases from V and 1 base from J, with 10 bases between. Per germline, CDR1 MDHEN and CDR2 SYDVKM. The length of the CDR3 is 13 residues. CDR3 protein: CASTSTGNTEAFF. Written as DNA, the CDR3 is TGTGCCAGCACCTCGACGGGGAACACTGAAGCTTTCTTT.

The rearrangement joins TRBV4-2 to TRBJ1-2, with no clear D. The CDR3 totals 17 residues. V was shortened by 5 bases and J by 4 bases, with 23 bases between the two germline ends. CDR1 and CDR2 (germline): LGHNA, YNFKEQ. The CDR3 sequence: CASSSREAADGSYGYTF. In DNA, the CDR3 is TGTGCCAGCAGCTCTCGGGAGGCCGCCGACGGGAGCTATGGCTACACCTTC.

This clone was found a few times. The chain couples TRBV11-2 to TRBJ2-7; TRBD1 agrees at 9 bases. The V gene end was trimmed by 4 bases and the J gene end by 2 bases; junction bases not matched to a gene: 6. The germline CDR1 and CDR2 sequences are SGHAT and FQNNGV. The CDR3 spans 15 residues. The CDR3 loop reads CASSSGTGRTYEQYF. The CDR3, as DNA: TGTGCCAGCAGCTCGGGGACAGGGCGTACCTACGAGCAGTACTTC.

The chain joins TRBV5-6 to TRBJ1-1; D might be TRBD1 (5 bases). Germline assignment: CDR1 SGHDT and CDR2 YYEEEE. The CDR3 has 15 residues. Trimming left V 3 bases short and J 3 bases short, with 15 bases between. The CDR3 region has the DNA TGTGCCAGCAGCTATAGAACAGGCGCGTACACTGAAGCTTTCTTT. Its translation: CASSYRTGAYTEAFF.